The rows below give T cell receptor beta chains drawn from one sample of a study of PD-L1 blockade in urothelial cancer. Profiled with immunoSEQ multiplex PCR; TCRdb holds only in-frame clones, not every one. The sample includes 50,000 to 60,000 clones, under 90% of them seen just once. The input for sequencing was PBMCs, taken around atezolizumab (anti-PD-L1) treatment. All receptors come from a man aged 35-49 years with urothelial cancer. Each CDR3 is given with its conserved first and last residue. D genes are given only for firm matches. Size values are once, few and many counts, or a class for expanded clones, and some rows have none.

cdr3_length	v_call	clone_size	d_call	j_call	cdr3_aa	cdr3_nt
16	TRBV6-5	NA	NA	TRBJ1-4	CASSSGYTGYIEKLFF	TGTGCCAGCAGTTCGGGGTACACGGGTTATATTGAAAAACTGTTTTTT
15	TRBV5-6	NA	TRBD1	TRBJ1-1	CASSRKDRGGTEAFF	TGTGCCAGCAGCCGAAAAGACAGGGGAGGCACTGAAGCTTTCTTT
15	TRBV15	NA	TRBD1	TRBJ1-5	CATSPTGGLNQPQHF	TGTGCCACCAGCCCTACAGGGGGCCTCAATCAGCCCCAGCATTTT
10	TRBV30	NA	NA	TRBJ1-2	CAWSEEGYTF	TGTGCCTGGAGTGAGGAGGGCTACACCTTC
14	TRBV28	NA	NA	TRBJ1-1	CASSLIPRNTEAFF	TGTGCCAGCAGTTTAATTCCTAGGAACACTGAAGCTTTCTTT
15	TRBV28	NA	TRBD2	TRBJ2-1	CASSLGGRASNEQFF	TGTGCCAGCAGTTTAGGAGGGAGGGCCTCCAATGAGCAGTTCTTC
14	TRBV5-6	NA	TRBD2	TRBJ2-7	CASSFSGSSTEQYF	TGTGCCAGCAGCTTTAGCGGGAGCTCGACCGAGCAGTACTTC
13	TRBV28	NA	NA	TRBJ1-2	CASVPRDSYGYTF	TGTGCCAGCGTCCCGCGGGATAGCTATGGCTACACCTTC
15	TRBV28	NA	NA	TRBJ2-1	CASSLSLGRRGEQFF	TGTGCCAGCAGCCTCTCACTCGGACGGAGGGGCGAGCAGTTCTTC
14	TRBV4-2	NA	TRBD1	TRBJ2-5	CASSTGTGLETQYF	TGTGCCAGCAGCACCGGGACAGGCCTTGAGACCCAGTACTTC
16	TRBV6-5	NA	TRBD2	TRBJ2-2	CASSYSPGGNTGELFF	TGTGCCAGCAGTTACTCCCCGGGGGGTAACACCGGGGAGCTGTTTTTT
16	TRBV7-7	NA	TRBD2	TRBJ2-2	CASSPSGTSVAGELFF	TGTGCTAGCAGCCCGAGCGGGACTAGCGTGGCCGGGGAGCTGTTTTTT
13	TRBV28	NA	NA	TRBJ1-2	CASSNTANYGYTF	TGTGCCAGCAGTAATACTGCAAACTATGGCTACACCTTC
12	TRBV28	NA	NA	TRBJ2-7	CASGIFSGELYF	TGTGCCAGCGGGATTTTTTCAGGGGAACTGTACTTC
14	TRBV7-6	NA	NA	TRBJ2-1	CASSSRDNHNEQFF	TGTGCCAGCAGCTCCCGGGACAACCACAATGAGCAGTTCTTC
17	TRBV11-2	once	NA	TRBJ1-1	CASSQPHYYRNNTEAFF	TGTGCCAGCAGCCAGCCCCACTACTACAGGAATAACACTGAAGCTTTCTTT
15	TRBV2	few	NA	TRBJ2-5	CASIRGGDTQETQYF	TGTGCCAGCATCCGGGGAGGTGATACCCAAGAGACCCAGTACTTC
13	TRBV6-6	once	NA	TRBJ2-7	CASSYPLAYEQYF	TGTGCCAGCAGTTACCCCCTAGCCTACGAGCAGTACTTC